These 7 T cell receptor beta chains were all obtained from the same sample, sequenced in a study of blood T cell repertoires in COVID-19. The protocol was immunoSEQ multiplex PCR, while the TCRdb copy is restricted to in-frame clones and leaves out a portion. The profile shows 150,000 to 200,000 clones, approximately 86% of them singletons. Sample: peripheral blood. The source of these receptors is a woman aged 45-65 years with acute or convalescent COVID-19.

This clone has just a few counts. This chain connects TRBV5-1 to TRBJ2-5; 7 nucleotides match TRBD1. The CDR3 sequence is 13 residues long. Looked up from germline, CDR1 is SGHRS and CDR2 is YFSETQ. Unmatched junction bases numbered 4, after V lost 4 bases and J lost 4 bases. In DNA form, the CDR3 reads TGCGCCAGCAGCCCGACAGGGCGAGAGACCCAGTACTTC. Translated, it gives CASSPTGRETQYF. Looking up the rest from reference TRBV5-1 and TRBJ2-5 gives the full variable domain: KAGVTQTPRYLIKTRGQQVTLSCSPISGHRSVSWYQQTPGQGLQFLFEYFSETQRNKGNFPGRFSGRQFSNSRSEMNVSTLELGDSALYLCASSPTGRETQYFGPGTRLLVL.

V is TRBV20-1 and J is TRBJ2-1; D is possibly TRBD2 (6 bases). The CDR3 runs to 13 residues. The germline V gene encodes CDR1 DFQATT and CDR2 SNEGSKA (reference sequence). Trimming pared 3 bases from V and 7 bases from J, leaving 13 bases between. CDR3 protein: CSASGLARNEQFF. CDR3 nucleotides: TGCAGTGCTAGTGGGCTAGCGAGAAATGAGCAGTTCTTC.

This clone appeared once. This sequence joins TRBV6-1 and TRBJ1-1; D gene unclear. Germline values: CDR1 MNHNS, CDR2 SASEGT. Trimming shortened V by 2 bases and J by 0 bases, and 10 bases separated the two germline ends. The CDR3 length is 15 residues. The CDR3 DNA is TGTGCCAGCAGTGAATTGGGGAGCTTGAACACTGAAGCTTTCTTT. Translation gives CASSELGSLNTEAFF.

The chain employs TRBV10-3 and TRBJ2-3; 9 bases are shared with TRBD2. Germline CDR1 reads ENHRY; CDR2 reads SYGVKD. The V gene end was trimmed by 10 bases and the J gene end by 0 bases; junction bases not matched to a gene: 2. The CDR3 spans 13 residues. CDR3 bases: TGTGCCAGCAGCGGGGGGAGCACAGATACGCAGTATTTT. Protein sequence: CASSGGSTDTQYF.

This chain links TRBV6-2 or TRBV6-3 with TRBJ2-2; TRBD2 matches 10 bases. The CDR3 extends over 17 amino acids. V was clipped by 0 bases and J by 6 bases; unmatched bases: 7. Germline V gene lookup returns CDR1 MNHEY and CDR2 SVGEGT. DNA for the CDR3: TGTGCCAGCAGTTACTCGTATCTAGCGGGAGCGGCCGGGGAGCTGTTTTTT. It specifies CASSYSYLAGAAGELFF.

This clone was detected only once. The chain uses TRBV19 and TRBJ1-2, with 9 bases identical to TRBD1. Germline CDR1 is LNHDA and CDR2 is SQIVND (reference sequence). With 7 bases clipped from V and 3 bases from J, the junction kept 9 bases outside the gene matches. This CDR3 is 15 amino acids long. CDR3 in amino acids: CASIRQGVDDYGYTF. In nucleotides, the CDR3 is TGTGCCAGTATTAGACAGGGGGTAGACGACTATGGCTACACCTTC.

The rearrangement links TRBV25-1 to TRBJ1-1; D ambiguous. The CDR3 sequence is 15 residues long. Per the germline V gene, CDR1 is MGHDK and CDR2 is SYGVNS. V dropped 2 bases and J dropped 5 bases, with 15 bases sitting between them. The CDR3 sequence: CASSERGREATEAFF. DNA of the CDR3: TGTGCCAGCAGTGAACGCGGCCGAGAGGCGACTGAAGCTTTCTTT.